This TCR beta chain stems from a study of shared clonotypes between healthy human individuals. Study results and caveats: Among donors, clonotype sharing was expected to be affected by sequencing depth.

It was at deep level that the assay was run. Libraries were prepared by immunoSEQ multiplex PCR; TCRdb keeps only in-frame clonotypes and omits some of them. The sample holds about a million clones, 70% to 80% seen once. This clone was observed a few times. Its antigen is not known. The CDR3 length is 16 residues. Trimming cost V 4 bases and J 7 bases; bases outside gene matches: 13. Per germline, CDR1 SGHNT and CDR2 YYREEE (reference sequence). The source material was memory CD4+ T cells from PBMCs. Stated subset: CD45RA-negative fraction. The chain carries TRBV5-4 and TRBJ2-7, with 11 bases aligning to TRBD1. The sequence came from a man aged 18 to 30 in good health. Some clones in this sample may be carry-over from other donors' samples. DNA for the CDR3: TGTGCCAGCAGCCTGTTTGGGGACAGGGGGGGTCGGGAGCAGTACTTC. Protein sequence: CASSLFGDRGGREQYF.